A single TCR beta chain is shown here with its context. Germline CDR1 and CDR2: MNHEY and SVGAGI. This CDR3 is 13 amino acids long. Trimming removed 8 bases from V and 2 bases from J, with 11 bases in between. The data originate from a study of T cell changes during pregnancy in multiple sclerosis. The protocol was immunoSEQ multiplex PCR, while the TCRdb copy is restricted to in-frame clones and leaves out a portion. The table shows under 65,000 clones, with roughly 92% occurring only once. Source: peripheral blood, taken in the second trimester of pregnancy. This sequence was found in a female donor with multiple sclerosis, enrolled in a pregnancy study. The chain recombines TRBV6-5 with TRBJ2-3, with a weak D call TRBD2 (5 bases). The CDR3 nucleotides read TGTGCCAGCGGACGGACTCCCACAGATACGCAGTATTTT. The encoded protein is CASGRTPTDTQYF.